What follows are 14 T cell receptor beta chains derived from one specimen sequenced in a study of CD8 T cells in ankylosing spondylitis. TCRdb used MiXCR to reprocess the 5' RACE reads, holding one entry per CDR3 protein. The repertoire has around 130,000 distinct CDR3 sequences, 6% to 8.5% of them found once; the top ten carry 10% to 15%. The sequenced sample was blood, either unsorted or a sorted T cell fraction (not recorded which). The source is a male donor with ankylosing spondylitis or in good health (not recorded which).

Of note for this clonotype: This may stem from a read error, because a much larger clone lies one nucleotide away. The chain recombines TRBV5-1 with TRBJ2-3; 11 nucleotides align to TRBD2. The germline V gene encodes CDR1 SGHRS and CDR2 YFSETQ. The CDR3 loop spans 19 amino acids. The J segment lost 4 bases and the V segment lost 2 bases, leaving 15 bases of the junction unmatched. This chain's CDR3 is CASSFQTSGDPKGADTQYF. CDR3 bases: TGCGCCAGCAGCTTTCAGACTAGCGGGGACCCAAAGGGGGCAGATACGCAGTATTTT.

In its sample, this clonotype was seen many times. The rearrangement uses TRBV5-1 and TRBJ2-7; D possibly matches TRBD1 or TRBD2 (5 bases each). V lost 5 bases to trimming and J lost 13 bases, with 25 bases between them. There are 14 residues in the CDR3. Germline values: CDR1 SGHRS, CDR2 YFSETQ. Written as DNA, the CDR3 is TGCGCCAGCAGTCCGGGAACAGGCGGCGTGTCGTATTACTTC. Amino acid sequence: CASSPGTGGVSYYF.

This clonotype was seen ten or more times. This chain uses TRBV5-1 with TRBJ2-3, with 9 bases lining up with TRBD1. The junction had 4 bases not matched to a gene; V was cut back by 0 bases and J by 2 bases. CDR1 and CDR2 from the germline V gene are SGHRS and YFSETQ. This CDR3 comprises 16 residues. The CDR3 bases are TGCGCCAGCAGCTTGGATGGACAGGGGTTCACAGATACGCAGTATTTT. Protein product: CASSLDGQGFTDTQYF. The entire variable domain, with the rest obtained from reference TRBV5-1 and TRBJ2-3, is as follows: KAGVTQTPRYLIKTRGQQVTLSCSPISGHRSVSWYQQTPGQGLQFLFEYFSETQRNKGNFPGRFSGRQFSNSRSEMNVSTLELGDSALYLCASSLDGQGFTDTQYFGPGTRLTVL.

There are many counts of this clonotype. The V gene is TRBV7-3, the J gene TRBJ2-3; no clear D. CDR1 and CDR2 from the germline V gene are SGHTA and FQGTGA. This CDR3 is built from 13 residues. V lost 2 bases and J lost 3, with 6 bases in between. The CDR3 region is CASSLVGTDTQYF. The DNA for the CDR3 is TGTGCCAGCAGCTTAGTTGGGACAGATACGCAGTATTTT. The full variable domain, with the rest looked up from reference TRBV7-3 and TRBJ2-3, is GAGVSQTPSNKVTEKGKYVELRCDPISGHTALYWYRQSLGQGPEFLIYFQGTGAADDSGLPNDRFFAVRPEGSVSTLKIQRTERGDSAVYLCASSLVGTDTQYFGPGTRLTVL.

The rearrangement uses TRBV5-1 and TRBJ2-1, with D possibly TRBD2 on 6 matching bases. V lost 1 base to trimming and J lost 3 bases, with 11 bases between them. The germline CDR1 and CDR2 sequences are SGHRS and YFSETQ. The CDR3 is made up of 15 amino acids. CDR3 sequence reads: CASSLQVGGYNEQFF. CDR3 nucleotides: TGCGCCAGCAGCTTGCAGGTGGGGGGCTACAATGAGCAGTTCTTC.

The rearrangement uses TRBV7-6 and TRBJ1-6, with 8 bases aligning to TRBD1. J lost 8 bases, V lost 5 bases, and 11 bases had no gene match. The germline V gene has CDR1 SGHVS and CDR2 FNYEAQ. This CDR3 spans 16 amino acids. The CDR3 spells CASSLSPGQVDSPLHF. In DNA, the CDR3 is TGTGCCAGCAGCCTATCACCGGGACAGGTGGATTCACCCCTCCACTTT.

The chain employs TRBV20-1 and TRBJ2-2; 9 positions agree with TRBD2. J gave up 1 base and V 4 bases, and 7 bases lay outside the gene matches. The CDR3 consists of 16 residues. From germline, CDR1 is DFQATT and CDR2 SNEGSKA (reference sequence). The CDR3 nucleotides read TGCAGTGCTACCCGAGGACTAGCGAAGAACACCGGGGAGCTGTTTTTT. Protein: CSATRGLAKNTGELFF.

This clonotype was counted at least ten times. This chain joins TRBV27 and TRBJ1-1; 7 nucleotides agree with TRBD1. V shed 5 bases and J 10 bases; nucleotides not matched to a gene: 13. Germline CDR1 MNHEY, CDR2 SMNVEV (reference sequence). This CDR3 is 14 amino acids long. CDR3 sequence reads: CASSPPRGGLIAFF. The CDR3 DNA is TGTGCCAGCAGTCCCCCCCGAGGGGGCTTGATAGCTTTCTTT.

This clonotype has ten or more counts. This chain's CDR3 is CASSPQPLAGVETQYF. CDR3 DNA sequence: TGTGCCAGCAGCCCCCAGCCTCTAGCGGGAGTGGAGACCCAGTACTTC. This chain uses TRBV7-2 with TRBJ2-5; 10 bases line up with TRBD2. The CDR3 contains 16 residues. J lost 5 bases, V lost 5 bases, and 11 bases had no gene match. Germline lookup yields CDR1 SGHTA and CDR2 FQGNSA.

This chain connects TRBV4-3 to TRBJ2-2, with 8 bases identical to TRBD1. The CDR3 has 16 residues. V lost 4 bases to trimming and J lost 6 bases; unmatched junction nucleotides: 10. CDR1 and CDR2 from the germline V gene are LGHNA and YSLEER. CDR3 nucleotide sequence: TGCGCCAGCAGCCTCAGAAGGCAGGGGGCGGCCGGGGAGCTGTTTTTT. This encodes CASSLRRQGAAGELFF.

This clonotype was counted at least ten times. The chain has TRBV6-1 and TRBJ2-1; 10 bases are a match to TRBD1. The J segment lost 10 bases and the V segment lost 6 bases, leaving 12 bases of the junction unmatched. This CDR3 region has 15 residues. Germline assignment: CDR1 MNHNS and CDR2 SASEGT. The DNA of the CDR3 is TGTGCCAGCAGGGACCCGGGACAGGGGACAGACGAGCAGTTCTTC. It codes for CASRDPGQGTDEQFF.

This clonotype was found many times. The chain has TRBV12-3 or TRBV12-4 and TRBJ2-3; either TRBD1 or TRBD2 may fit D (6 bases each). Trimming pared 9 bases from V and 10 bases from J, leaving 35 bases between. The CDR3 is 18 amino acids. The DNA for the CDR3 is TGTGCCAGTATCACCATCGGGGGCCTACCAGAGGATAATAAGGCGCAGTATTTT. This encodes CASITIGGLPEDNKAQYF.

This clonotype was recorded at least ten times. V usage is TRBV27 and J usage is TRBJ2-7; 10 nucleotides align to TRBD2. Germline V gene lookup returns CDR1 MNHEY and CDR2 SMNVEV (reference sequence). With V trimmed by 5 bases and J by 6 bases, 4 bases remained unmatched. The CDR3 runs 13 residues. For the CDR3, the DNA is TGTGCCAGCAGTCGGCTAGCGGGAGCCGAGCAGTACTTC. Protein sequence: CASSRLAGAEQYF.

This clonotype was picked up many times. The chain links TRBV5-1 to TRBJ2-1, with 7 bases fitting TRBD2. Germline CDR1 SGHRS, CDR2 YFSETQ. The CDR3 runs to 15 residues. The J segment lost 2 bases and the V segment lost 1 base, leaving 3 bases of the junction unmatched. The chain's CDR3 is CASSLIAGAYNEQFF. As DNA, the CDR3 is TGCGCCAGCAGCTTGATCGCGGGAGCCTACAATGAGCAGTTCTTC.